A single sample is the source of the 2 T cell receptor beta chains below, sequenced in a study of blood T cell repertoires in COVID-19 (dated by TCRdb to the early 2020s). Libraries came from the immunoSEQ multiplex PCR assay. Imported from immuneACCESS, the table was reduced by TCRdb to in-frame sequences with V and J called. These copies leave out some clones; in studies compared against another copy, an unresolved V gene accounts for under half, and the cause of the remainder is not known. This sample lists approximately 390,000 clones; about 83% were detected once. The ten biggest clones cover about 9.4% of the sample. Sequencing was carried out using PBMCs or T cells enriched from blood (not recorded which). The receptor set was obtained from a woman in her fifties or sixties who had recovered from COVID-19.

V is TRBV4-1 and J is TRBJ1-5; no reliable D call. Germline CDR1 is MGHRA and CDR2 is YSYEKL. V gave up 1 base and J gave up 0 bases, with 10 bases separating them. The CDR3 is made up of 16 amino acids. This chain's CDR3 is CASSQAPPGSNQPQHF. The CDR3 nucleotides are TGCGCCAGCAGCCAAGCCCCACCGGGTAGCAATCAGCCCCAGCATTTT.

The V gene is TRBV6-1, the J gene TRBJ1-5; D not certain. V was pared by 2 bases and J by 6 bases, with 5 bases between. There are 12 residues in the CDR3. Germline values: CDR1 MNHNS, CDR2 SASEGT. The CDR3 DNA reads TGTGCCAGCAGTGAACGGGGTCAGCCCCAGCATTTT. This encodes CASSERGQPQHF.